This T cell receptor beta chain was documented in a study of CD8+CD57+ T cells in acquired aplastic anemia. At the level of the study: The study obtained an average of roughly 2.9 ug of DNA from sorted CD4+ and CD8+ cells.

CDR1 is MNHEY and CDR2 is SVGEGT in the germline V gene. V was trimmed by 2 bases and J by 2 bases, leaving 6 bases between them. There are 13 residues in the CDR3. This clonotype was observed many times. The target antigen is unknown. TCR beta VDJ and CDR3 profiling used genomic DNA as template. TCRdb called the reads again in MiXCR, with one record for every CDR3 protein. The sample lists roughly 150,000 distinct CDR3 sequences; 35% to 55% were seen once. Broader study findings: Patients and healthy controls showed no significant CD8+ Simpson's diversity difference. Between patients and controls, some 31 CD8+ CDR3 sequences were found in common.

This receptor was identified in a human donor in good health. Sequenced sample: sorted CD4+, CD8+, or CD8+CD57+ T cells (not recorded which) from PBMCs. The chain has TRBV6-2 or TRBV6-3 and TRBJ1-1; unclear D gene. CDR3 coding DNA: TGTGCCAGCAGTTACCAGAGAAACACTGAAGCTTTCTTT. Residues: CASSYQRNTEAFF.